This entry is about one T cell receptor beta chain. Trimming shortened V by 3 bases and J by 6 bases, and 22 bases separated the two germline ends. This CDR3 spans 17 amino acids. CDR1 and CDR2 (germline): LGHNA, YSLEER. Libraries were prepared by immunoSEQ multiplex PCR; TCRdb keeps only in-frame clonotypes and omits some of them. The data show roughly 35,000 clones, almost 95% seen once. This sample was taken from a study of T cell changes during pregnancy in multiple sclerosis. This chain links TRBV4-3 with TRBJ2-3, with TRBD2 as a possible D gene (6 bases). This receptor was obtained from a female donor in good health, enrolled as a control in a pregnancy study. The input for sequencing was CD4+ T cells from peripheral blood mononuclear cells, taken in the third trimester of pregnancy. CDR3 sequence reads: CASSQDAGRPVWDTQYF. The CDR3 nucleotides are TGCGCCAGCAGCCAGGATGCGGGGCGCCCGGTCTGGGATACGCAGTATTTT.